This record looks at one T cell receptor (beta chain) sequence and its context. How the authors handled the data: Nucleated cell counts were estimated from reference gene primer amplification. Only in-frame clones appear in the TCRdb table, and some are missing; sequencing was by immunoSEQ multiplex PCR. The V and J calls and clone size were taken over from that table, and D and trimming were inferred from the DNA. Here the sample spans about 400,000 clones, around 87% being singletons. The sample originates from a study of blood T cell repertoires in COVID-19. Study context: Each recovered donor of Cohort 3 presented with two negative PCRs, clearance, or symptom resolution.

This study enrolled people aged 18 to 89 from around 25 US geographic areas. The origin of this receptor is a man aged 35 to 55 in a cohort exposed to, infected with or recovered from COVID-19 (not recorded which). Material for sequencing was PBMCs or T cells enriched from blood (not recorded which).

The CDR3 protein is CASSQDSGGTGANVLTF. The CDR3 nucleotides read TGTGCCAGCAGCCAAGACTCGGGCGGGACCGGGGCCAACGTCCTGACTTTC. J is TRBJ2-6 and V is TRBV4-2, with a weak D call TRBD2 (6 bases). Germline lookup yields CDR1 LGHNA and CDR2 YNFKEQ. CDR3 length: 17 residues. The V end lost 0 bases, the J end lost 4 bases, and 13 bases lay between the germline ends.